One TCR beta chain is described in this entry. This entry belongs to a study of blood T cell repertoires in COVID-19. As for the study in general: COVID-19 samples, acute and convalescent, were from the United States, Italy and Spain.

Produced via immunoSEQ multiplex PCR; TCRdb's table is partial and in-frame only. The repertoire holds 170,000 or so clones, around 87% seen once, with 2.7% in the top ten. Specimen: peripheral blood. The clonotype comes from a man in his forties with active or convalescent COVID-19.

The CDR3: CASSIGETPHVSSPLHF. For the CDR3, the DNA is TGTGCCAGTAGTATCGGGGAGACCCCCCACGTTTCTTCACCCCTCCACTTT. The V gene is TRBV19, the J gene TRBJ1-6; D gene unclear. From germline, CDR1 is LNHDA and CDR2 SQIVND (reference sequence). V lost 3 bases to trimming and J lost 9 bases, with 21 bases between them. This CDR3 has 17 amino acids.